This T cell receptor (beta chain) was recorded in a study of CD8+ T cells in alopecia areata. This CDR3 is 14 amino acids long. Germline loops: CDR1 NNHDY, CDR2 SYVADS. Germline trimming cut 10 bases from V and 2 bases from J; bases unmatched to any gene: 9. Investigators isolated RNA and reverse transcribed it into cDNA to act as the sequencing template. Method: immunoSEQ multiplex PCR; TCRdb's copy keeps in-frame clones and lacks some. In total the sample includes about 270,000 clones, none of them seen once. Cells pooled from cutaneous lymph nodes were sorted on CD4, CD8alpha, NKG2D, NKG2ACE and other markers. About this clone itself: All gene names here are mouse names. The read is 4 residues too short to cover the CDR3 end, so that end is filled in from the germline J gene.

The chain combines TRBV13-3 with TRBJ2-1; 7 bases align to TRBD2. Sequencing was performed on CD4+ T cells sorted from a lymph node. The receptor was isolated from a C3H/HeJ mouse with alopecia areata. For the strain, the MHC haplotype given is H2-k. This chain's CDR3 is CAGGGEIDYAEQFF. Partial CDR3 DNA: TGTGCCGGCGGGGGGGAGATTGACTATGCT.